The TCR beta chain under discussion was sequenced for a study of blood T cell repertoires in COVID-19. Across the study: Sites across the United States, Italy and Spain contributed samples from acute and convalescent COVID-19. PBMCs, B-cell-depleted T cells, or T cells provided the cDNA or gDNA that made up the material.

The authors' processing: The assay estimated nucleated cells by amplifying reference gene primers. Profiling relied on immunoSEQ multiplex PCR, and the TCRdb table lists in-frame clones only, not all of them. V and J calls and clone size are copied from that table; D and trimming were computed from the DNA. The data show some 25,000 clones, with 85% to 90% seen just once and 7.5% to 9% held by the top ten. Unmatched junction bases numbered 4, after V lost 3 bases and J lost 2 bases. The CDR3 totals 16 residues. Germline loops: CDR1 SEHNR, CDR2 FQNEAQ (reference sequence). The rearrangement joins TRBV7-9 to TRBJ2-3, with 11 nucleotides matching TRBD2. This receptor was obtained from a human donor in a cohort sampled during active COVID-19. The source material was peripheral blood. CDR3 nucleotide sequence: TGTGCCAGCAGCTTGGGACTAGCGGACCTCACAGATACGCAGTATTTT. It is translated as CASSLGLADLTDTQYF.